This is a list of T cell receptor beta chains from one sample in a study of T cell repertoires in cytomegalovirus infection. These receptors are not linked to any known antigen. TCRdb independently ran MiXCR on the reads; one entry per CDR3 protein. There are around 900,000 distinct CDR3 sequences in the sample; around 30% occur only once, and over 11% lies in the top ten. The source was cultured CD8+ T cells from PBMCs, collected from culture after CMV antigen stimulation. The receptors originated from a human donor in good health (CMV status not recorded). Some clones in this sample may be carry-over from other donors' samples. CDR3s include the opening cysteine and the closing phenylalanine or tryptophan. The D gene is left open where the match is weak. Clone size is given for some rows only: seen once, a few or many times, or a class if the clone is expanded.

.,.,TRBJ1-2,TRBV27,TGTGCCAGCAGTTCGGACATAGGCTATGGCTACACCTTC,CASSSDIGYGYTF
.,few,TRBJ2-1,TRBV7-9,TGTGCCAGCACCGAATCCTCCTACAATGAGCAGTTCTTC,CASTESSYNEQFF
TRBD2,few,TRBJ2-2,TRBV6-5,TGTGCCAGCAGCCGCGGACCGGGGGGCACCGGGGAGCTGTTTTTT,CASSRGPGGTGELFF
TRBD1,.,TRBJ1-1,TRBV3-1,TGTGCCAGCAGCCGTTACAGGGGGGGGGTCTCCACTGAAGCTTTCTTT,CASSRYRGGVSTEAFF
TRBD2,.,TRBJ2-3,TRBV5-1,TGCGCCAGCAGCCCTCAGCGGGGGGGCCTTGATACGCAGTATTTT,CASSPQRGGLDTQYF
.,.,TRBJ2-3,TRBV18,TGTGCCAGCTCCCCCCAGCGGACCACAGATACGCAGTATTTT,CASSPQRTTDTQYF
.,few,TRBJ2-1,TRBV7-3,TGTGCCAGCAGCGGCTCTGGGGCCGTCAGAGATGAGCAGTTCTTC,CASSGSGAVRDEQFF
.,few,TRBJ1-1,TRBV7-8,TGTGCCAGCAGCTTATACCCGAAGGGGACGTCGGACGCTGAAGCTTTCTTT,CASSLYPKGTSDAEAFF
TRBD1,many,TRBJ1-6,TRBV7-8,TGTGCCAGCACCGACAGGGGGAGGGGATCACCCCTCCACTTT,CASTDRGRGSPLHF
.,.,TRBJ2-7,TRBV4-1,TGCGCCAGCAGCCAAGATCTTTGGCAGAACTACGAGCAGTACTTC,CASSQDLWQNYEQYF
.,many,TRBJ2-5,TRBV7-2,TGTGCCAGCAGCTTTGGGTTCGGTTTCATCCAAGAGACCCAGTACTTC,CASSFGFGFIQETQYF
TRBD1,.,TRBJ1-5,TRBV6-1,TGTGCCAGCAGTGAAGGTTCGTCCCTGACAGGGCCCTTAGCGGCCCAGCATTTT,CASSEGSSLTGPLAAQHF
.,many,TRBJ1-5,TRBV6-1,TGTGCCAGCAGTGGAAACAGGGTGGGCAATCAGCCCCAGCATTTT,CASSGNRVGNQPQHF
.,many,TRBJ1-1,TRBV19,TGTGCCAGTAGTGGCGGGATGAACACTGAAGCTTTCTTT,CASSGGMNTEAFF
.,.,TRBJ2-1,TRBV7-3,TGTGCCAGCAGCCCGTGGGGGCATGAGCAGTTCTTC,CASSPWGHEQFF